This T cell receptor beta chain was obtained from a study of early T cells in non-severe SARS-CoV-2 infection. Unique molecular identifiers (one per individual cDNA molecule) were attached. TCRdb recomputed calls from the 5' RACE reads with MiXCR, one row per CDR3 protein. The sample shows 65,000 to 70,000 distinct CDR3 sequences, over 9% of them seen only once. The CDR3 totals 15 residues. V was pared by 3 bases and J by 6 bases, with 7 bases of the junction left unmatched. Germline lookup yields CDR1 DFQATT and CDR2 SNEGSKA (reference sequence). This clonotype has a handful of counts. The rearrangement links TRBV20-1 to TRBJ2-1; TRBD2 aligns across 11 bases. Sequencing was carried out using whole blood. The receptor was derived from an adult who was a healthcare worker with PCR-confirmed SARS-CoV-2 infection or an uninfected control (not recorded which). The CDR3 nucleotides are TGCAGTGCTAGGACCCTAGCGGGGGGAGTCAATGAGCAGTTCTTC. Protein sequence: CSARTLAGGVNEQFF.